Listed below are T cell receptor beta chains from one sample, sequenced in a study of tumor and adjacent non-tumor tissue in lung cancer. TCRdb recomputed calls from the multiplex PCR reads with MiXCR, one row per CDR3 protein. This sample has about 110,000 distinct CDR3 sequences, with around 75% found just once. Material for sequencing was lung tumor tissue. All receptors come from a woman aged 60-75 years with non-small cell lung cancer. The CDR3 runs from the conserved cysteine through the conserved F or W. The order of the fields is V gene, J gene, D gene, clone size, CDR3 DNA, CDR3 protein. The D gene is left open where the match is weak. A row's size may be missing; if present it is once, few, many or a size class.

TRBV10-3,TRBJ2-1,TRBD2,few,TGTGCCGCAGGACTAGCGGGAGTCAATGAGCAGTTCTTC,CAAGLAGVNEQFF
TRBV4-3,TRBJ2-7,TRBD1,.,TGCGTCAGCAGCCATATACAGGGGGATGAGCAGTACTTC,CVSSHIQGDEQYF
TRBV7-9,TRBJ1-2,.,.,TGTACCAGCAGCTTATGGGGGGACCCCAACTATGGCTACGCCTTC,CTSSLWGDPNYGYAF
TRBV11-1,TRBJ1-2,.,.,TGTGCCAGTAGCTTTGGGCCGGGATCTAACTATGGCTACACCTTC,CASSFGPGSNYGYTF
TRBV29-1,TRBJ1-4,.,.,TGCAGCGAGGGGGGCAGGGGATATGAAAAACTGTTTTTT,CSEGGRGYEKLFF
TRBV10-2,TRBJ2-7,.,.,TGCGTCAGCAGTGAGTTCGGCAGGGGCGGCGAGCAGTACTTC,CVSSEFGRGGEQYF
TRBV6-1,TRBJ1-1,TRBD1,.,TGTGCCACCCTAACGTCGGCAGGGGGGGTATTCTTT,CATLTSAGGVFF
TRBV20-1,TRBJ1-1,.,.,TGCAGTGCTAGCTTATCTCGAAACACCGAAGCTTTCTTT,CSASLSRNTEAFF
TRBV5-4,TRBJ1-1,.,.,TGTGACAGCAGCTTGCGGAACACTGAAGCTTTCTTT,CDSSLRNTEAFF
TRBV6-1,TRBJ2-1,.,.,TGTGCCATCAGTGTCACTTCCAATGAGCAGTTCTTC,CAISVTSNEQFF
TRBV29-1,TRBJ2-5,TRBD2,.,TGCAGCGGGCGGGGACTAACGGGAGAGACCCAGTACTTC,CSGRGLTGETQYF
TRBV11-3,TRBJ1-1,.,.,TGTGCCAGCAGCTTAATTGGGCCGCCAGAACGGATGAACACAGAAGCTTTCTTT,CASSLIGPPERMNTEAFF
TRBV10-3,TRBJ2-7,TRBD2,.,TGTGCCATCAGTGCCCGGACTAGCGGATCCGAGCAGTACTTC,CAISARTSGSEQYF
TRBV20-1,TRBJ2-7,.,.,TGTAGTGTTTCCCCCCTACGAGGGGGATCCTACGAGCAGTACTTC,CSVSPLRGGSYEQYF
TRBV6-6,TRBJ2-2,TRBD1,many,TGTGCCAGCAGTTACGGGGGGACAGGTCCCGGGGAGCTGTTTTTT,CASSYGGTGPGELFF
TRBV11-2,TRBJ2-2,TRBD1,.,TGTGCCAGCAGCTTGTGGGACAGTACCGGGGAGCTGTTTTTT,CASSLWDSTGELFF
TRBV28,TRBJ1-3,TRBD1,many,TGTGCCAGCAGTCCACCGGGACAGAGAAACACCATATATTTT,CASSPPGQRNTIYF
TRBV20-1,TRBJ2-2,.,.,TGCTGTGCTAATGGACAAACCGGTGGGCTGTTTTTT,CCANGQTGGLFF
TRBV6-2/TRBV6-3,TRBJ1-1,.,many,TGTGCCAGCAGTTACTCAAGGAGGGTTGGTACTGAAGCTTTCTTT,CASSYSRRVGTEAFF
TRBV4-1,TRBJ2-3,TRBD1,.,TGCGCCAGCAGCCAAGGTGGTTACAGGGGGTCCCGTACAGATACGCAGTATTTT,CASSQGGYRGSRTDTQYF
TRBV11-2,TRBJ2-3,TRBD1,.,TGTACCAGCAGCCTAGGGACAGAGGGAACGGACACGCAGTATTTT,CTSSLGTEGTDTQYF
TRBV11-2,TRBJ2-5,.,.,TGTGTCAGCAGCCTAGTGACAGTCCAAGAGACCCAGTACTTC,CVSSLVTVQETQYF
TRBV19,TRBJ1-1,.,once,TGTGCCAGCACAGGGATGATGAAGACTGAAGCTTTCTTT,CASTGMMKTEAFF
TRBV11-1,TRBJ2-2,.,.,TGTGCCAGCAGCGCCTGGACATGGGTGAACACCGTGGAGCTGTCTTTT,CASSAWTWVNTVELSF
TRBV11-2,TRBJ2-7,TRBD2,.,TGTGCCAACAGCTATGGGACTAGCGGGGGCTACGAGCTATACTTC,CANSYGTSGGYELYF
TRBV5-4,TRBJ2-2,.,many,TGTGCCAGCAGCCCCACGGGGTGGAGGAGCGGGGAGCTGTTTTTT,CASSPTGWRSGELFF
TRBV11-2,TRBJ2-2,.,.,TGTACCAGCAGCCTAGCACAAACCGGGGAGCTGTTTTTT,CTSSLAQTGELFF
TRBV11-3,TRBJ2-5,.,.,TGTGCCAGCAACATGAGTAAAGAGACCCAGTACTTC,CASNMSKETQYF
TRBV11-2,TRBJ1-6,.,.,TGTGCCATGAGCTTAGAATCAAGTAACTCACCCCTCCACTTT,CAMSLESSNSPLHF
TRBV11-1,TRBJ2-1,TRBD1,.,TGTGCAAGCAGCTTATTGGGGACAGGTTTCGAAGAGCAGTTCTTC,CASSLLGTGFEEQFF
TRBV6-2/TRBV6-3,TRBJ2-3,.,.,TGTGCCAGCAGTTACCCGGTAGAGACAGATACGCAGTATTTT,CASSYPVETDTQYF